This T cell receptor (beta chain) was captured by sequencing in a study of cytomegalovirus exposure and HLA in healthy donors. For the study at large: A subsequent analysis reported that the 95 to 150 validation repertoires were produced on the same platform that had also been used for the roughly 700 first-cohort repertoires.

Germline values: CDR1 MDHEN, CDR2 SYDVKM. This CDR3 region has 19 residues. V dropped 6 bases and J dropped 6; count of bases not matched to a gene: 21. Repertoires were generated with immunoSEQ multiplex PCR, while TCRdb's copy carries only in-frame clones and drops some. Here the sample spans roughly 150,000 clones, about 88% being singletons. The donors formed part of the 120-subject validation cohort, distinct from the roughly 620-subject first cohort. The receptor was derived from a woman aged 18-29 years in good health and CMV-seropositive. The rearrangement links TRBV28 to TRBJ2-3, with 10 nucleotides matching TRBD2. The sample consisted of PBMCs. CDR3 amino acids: CASRSAPGLAGDGGDTQYF. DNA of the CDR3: TGTGCCAGCAGATCAGCCCCGGGGCTAGCGGGAGATGGGGGGGATACGCAGTATTTT.